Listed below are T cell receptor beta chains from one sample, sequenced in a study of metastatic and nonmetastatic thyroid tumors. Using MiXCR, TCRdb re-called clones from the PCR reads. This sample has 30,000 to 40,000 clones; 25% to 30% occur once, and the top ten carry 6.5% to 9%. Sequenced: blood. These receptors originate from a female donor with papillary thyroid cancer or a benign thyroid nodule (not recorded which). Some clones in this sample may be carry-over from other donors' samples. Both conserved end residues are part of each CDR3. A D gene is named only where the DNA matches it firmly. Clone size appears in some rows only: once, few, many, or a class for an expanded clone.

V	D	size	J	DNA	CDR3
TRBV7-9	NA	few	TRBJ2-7	TGTGCCAGCAGCAAGCCGGGATCCCCCTACGAGCAGTACTTC	CASSKPGSPYEQYF
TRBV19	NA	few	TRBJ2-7	TGTGCCAGTAGTAAGGACGGCTCCGGAGCCTACGAGCAGTACTTC	CASSKDGSGAYEQYF
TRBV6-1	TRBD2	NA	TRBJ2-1	TGTGCCAGCAGACTAGCGGGAGAGTCCAACAATGAGCAGTTCTTC	CASRLAGESNNEQFF
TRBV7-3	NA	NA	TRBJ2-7	TGTGCCAGGACTCGACCCTCCTACGAGCATTACTTC	CARTRPSYEHYF
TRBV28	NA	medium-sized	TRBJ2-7	TGTGCCAGCAGTTTAACGGACGAGCAGTACTTC	CASSLTDEQYF
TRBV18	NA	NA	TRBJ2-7	TGCGCCAGCTCACCAGTAGGTCAGTCCTACGAGCAGTACTTC	CASSPVGQSYEQYF
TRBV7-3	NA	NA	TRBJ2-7	TGTGCCAGCAGCTATATACGGGGAGACGAGCAGTACTTC	CASSYIRGDEQYF
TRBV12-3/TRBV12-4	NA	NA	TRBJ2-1	TGTGCCAGCAGTTTAGCCCGGGTCAATGAGCAGATCTTC	CASSLARVNEQIF
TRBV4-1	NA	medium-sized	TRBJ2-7	TGCGCCAGCAGCCAAGATAGGAGACTGTTCTACGAGCAGTACTTC	CASSQDRRLFYEQYF
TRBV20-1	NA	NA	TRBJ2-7	TGCAGTGCTAGAGCAAGGAGGGAGGCGTACGAGCAGTACTTC	CSARARREAYEQYF
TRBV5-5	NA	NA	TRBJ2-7	TGTGTCAGCAGCTTGGTGGCTTATGAGCAGTACTTC	CVSSLVAYEQYF
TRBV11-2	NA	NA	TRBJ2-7	TGTGCCAGCATCTCGGCGTCTCTCTACGAGCAGTACTTC	CASISASLYEQYF
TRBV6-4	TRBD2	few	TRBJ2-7	TGTGCCAGCAGTTACTCCGGACTAGCGGCCTACTACGAGCAGTACTTC	CASSYSGLAAYYEQYF
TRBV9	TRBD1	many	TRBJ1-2	TGTGCCAGCAGCGTAGAAGGGACAGGACGTTCCTATGGCTACACCTTC	CASSVEGTGRSYGYTF
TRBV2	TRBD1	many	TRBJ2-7	TGTGCCAGCAGACCCGGGAGAGGGACAGGGGGCGACGAGCAGTACTTC	CASRPGRGTGGDEQYF
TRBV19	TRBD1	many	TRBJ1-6	TGTGCCAGTAGTCCAACAGGGGAAGGCTCCTATAATTCACCCCTCCACTTT	CASSPTGEGSYNSPLHF
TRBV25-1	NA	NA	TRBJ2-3	TGTGCAAGTAGACGAGGGGACCAGGCCCCAGATACGCAGTATTTT	CASRRGDQAPDTQYF